This TCR beta chain came from a study of circulating and synovial CD4+ cells in juvenile arthritis. Clones were read by immunoSEQ multiplex PCR, and TCRdb kept only the in-frame ones, dropping some. The sample lists under 40,000 clones; roughly 95% were seen once. The CDR3 has 16 residues. Germline V gene lookup returns CDR1 MNHEY and CDR2 SMNVEV (reference sequence). With 5 bases removed from V and 3 bases from J, the gap between germline ends came to 16 bases. Study-wide points: Measured synovium overlap likely understates the true shared repertoire. T cell genome counts differed by at least an order of magnitude between CPL and CD4 samples. Compared with bulk blood, circulating pathogenic-like lymphocytes shared substantially more CDR3 sequences with synovial T cells.

Note on this clone: Its antigen is still unknown.

Sequenced samples came from active juvenile idiopathic arthritis patients. The sequenced material came from CD4+ T cells from blood. This receptor was identified in a human donor with juvenile idiopathic arthritis. V usage is TRBV27 and J usage is TRBJ2-2, with D maybe TRBD2 (6 bases). The CDR3 here is CASSPSRRAYTGELFF. CDR3 DNA: TGTGCCAGCAGTCCCTCCCGGAGGGCCTACACCGGGGAGCTGTTTTTT.